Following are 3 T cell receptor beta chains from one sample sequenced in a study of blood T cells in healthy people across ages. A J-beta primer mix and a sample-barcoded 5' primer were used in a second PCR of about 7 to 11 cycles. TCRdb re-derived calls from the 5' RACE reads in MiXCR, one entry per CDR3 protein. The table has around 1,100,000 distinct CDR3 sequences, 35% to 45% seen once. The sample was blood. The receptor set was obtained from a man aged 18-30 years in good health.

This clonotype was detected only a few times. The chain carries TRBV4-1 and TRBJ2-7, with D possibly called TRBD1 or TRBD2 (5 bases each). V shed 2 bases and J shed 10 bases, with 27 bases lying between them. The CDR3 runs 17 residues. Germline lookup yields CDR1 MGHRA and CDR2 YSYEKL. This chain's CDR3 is CASSQLTLGAGKCTQYF. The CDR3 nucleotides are TGCGCCAGCAGCCAACTAACCCTCGGGGCAGGGAAGTGTACCCAGTACTTC.

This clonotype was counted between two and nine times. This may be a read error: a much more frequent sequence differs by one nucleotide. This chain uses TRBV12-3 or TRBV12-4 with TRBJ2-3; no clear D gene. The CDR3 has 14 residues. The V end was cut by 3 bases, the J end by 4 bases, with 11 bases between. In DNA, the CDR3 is TGTGCCAGCAGTTTCGGCGGCAGCGCAGATACGCAGTATTTT. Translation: CASSFGGSADTQYF.

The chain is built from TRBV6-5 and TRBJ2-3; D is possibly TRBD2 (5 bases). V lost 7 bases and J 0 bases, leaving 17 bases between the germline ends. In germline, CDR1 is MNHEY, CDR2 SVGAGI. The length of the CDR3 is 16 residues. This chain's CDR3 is CASKPLLVMSTDTQYF. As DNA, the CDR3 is TGTGCCAGCAAACCCTTACTAGTTATGAGCACAGATACGCAGTATTTT.